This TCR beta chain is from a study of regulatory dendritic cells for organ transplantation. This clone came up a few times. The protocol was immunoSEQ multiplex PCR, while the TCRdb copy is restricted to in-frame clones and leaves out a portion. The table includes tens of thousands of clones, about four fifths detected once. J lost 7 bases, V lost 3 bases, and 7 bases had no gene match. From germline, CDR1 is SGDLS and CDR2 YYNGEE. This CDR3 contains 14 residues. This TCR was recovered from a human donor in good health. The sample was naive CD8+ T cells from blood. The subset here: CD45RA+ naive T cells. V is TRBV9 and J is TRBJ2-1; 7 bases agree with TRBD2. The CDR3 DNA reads TGTGCCAGCAGCGACCGGACTAGTGGAAATGAGCAGTTCTTC. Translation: CASSDRTSGNEQFF.